The 19 T cell receptor beta chains below all came from one sample that was sequenced in a study of blood T cell repertoires in COVID-19. The assay was immunoSEQ multiplex PCR, and TCRdb's table has in-frame clones only and misses some. The data contain 50,000 or so clones, about 89% of them seen just once; the ten biggest clones take up about 26%. The sequenced sample was peripheral blood. Source of these receptors: a human donor in a cohort sampled during active COVID-19.

This chain uses TRBV6-7 with TRBJ1-6, with D unresolved. TRBV6-7 is sorted into the ORF group, with uncertain function. The CDR3 is 14 amino acids. V dropped 8 bases and J dropped 4 bases, with 12 bases sitting between them. The CDR3 is CASVGSSYNSPLHF. CDR3 DNA sequence: TGTGCCAGCGTGGGGAGTTCTTATAATTCACCCCTCCACTTT.

This chain links TRBV28 with TRBJ1-4; D gene unclear. Germline V gene lookup returns CDR1 MDHEN and CDR2 SYDVKM. V was pared by 7 bases and J by 8 bases, with 20 bases between. This CDR3 has 15 residues. CDR3 in DNA: TGTGCCAGCACTCCCGGAGGCGCCCAACAGGAAAAACTGTTTTTT. Protein: CASTPGGAQQEKLFF. The whole variable domain, remainder taken from reference TRBV28 and TRBJ1-4, is DVKVTQSSRYLVKRTGEKVFLECVQDMDHENMFWYRQDPGLGLRLIYFSYDVKMKEKGDIPEGYSVSREKKERFSLILESASTNQTSMYLCASTPGGAQQEKLFFGSGTQLSVL.

The CDR3 here is CASSEAANEQFF. The DNA for the CDR3 is TGCGCCAGCAGTGAAGCGGCCAATGAGCAGTTCTTC. V is TRBV10-2 and J is TRBJ2-1; tentatively, D is TRBD2 (5 bases). The germline V gene encodes CDR1 WSHSY and CDR2 SAAADI. Trimming removed 3 bases at V and 6 bases at J, with 6 bases between. The CDR3 spans 12 residues.

This clone was counted only a few times. This chain links TRBV5-4 with TRBJ2-5; 9 positions match TRBD1. With V trimmed by 4 bases and J by 2 bases, 3 bases remained unmatched. The germline gives CDR1 SGHNT, CDR2 YYREEE (reference sequence). CDR3 size: 14 residues. The CDR3 nucleotides read TGTGCCAGCAGCCCGGGACAGGGTCAAGAGACCCAGTACTTC. Amino acid sequence: CASSPGQGQETQYF.

The chain combines TRBV5-6 with TRBJ2-5, with 10 bases identical to TRBD2. Losses at the gene ends were 0 bases for V and 5 bases for J; bases not matched to a gene: 10. Per the germline V gene, CDR1 is SGHDT and CDR2 is YYEEEE. The CDR3 has 17 residues. CDR3 nucleotides: TGTGCCAGCAGCTTGGGACCAGCTAGCGGGAGTATGGAGACCCAGTACTTC. This translates into CASSLGPASGSMETQYF.

The J gene is TRBJ1-5, the V gene TRBV19, with D maybe TRBD1 (5 bases). The CDR3 is made up of 15 amino acids. Trimming removed 3 bases from V and 4 bases from J, with 13 bases in between. Per germline, CDR1 LNHDA and CDR2 SQIVND (reference sequence). DNA of the CDR3: TGTGCCAGTAGTATGTCCAGGGCCAGGAATCAGCCCCAGCATTTT. This gives the protein CASSMSRARNQPQHF.

The chain combines TRBV11-3 with TRBJ2-1; tentatively, D is TRBD2 (5 bases). V gave up 0 bases and J gave up 13 bases, with 13 bases separating them. The CDR3 runs 13 residues. CDR1 SGHNT and CDR2 YENEEA come from the germline V gene. The CDR3 DNA reads as TGTGCCAGCAGCTTAGAGGCGGCGGCGGGTCAGTTCTTC. This translates into CASSLEAAAGQFF. The whole variable domain, filled in from reference TRBV11-3 and TRBJ2-1, reads EAGVVQSPRYKIIEKKQPVAFWCNPISGHNTLYWYLQNLGQGPELLIRYENEEAVDDSQLPKDRFSAERLKGVDSTLKIQPAELGDSAVYLCASSLEAAAGQFFGPGTRLTVL.

This clone was observed a single time. V is TRBV6-5 and J is TRBJ1-4; 8 bases agree with TRBD1. The germline V gene has CDR1 MNHEY and CDR2 SVGAGI. CDR3 length: 12 residues. The trim removed 4 bases at V and 11 bases at J, leaving 3 bases unmatched. The CDR3 coding sequence is TGTGCCAGCAGTTTGGACAGGGACAAACTGTTTTTT. It encodes CASSLDRDKLFF.

As DNA, the CDR3 is TGTGCCAGCAGTTACTCCCCGGGATCGAACACTGAAGCTTTCTTT. As protein: CASSYSPGSNTEAFF. This rearrangement joins TRBV6-5 to TRBJ1-1, with no clear D. The V end lost 0 bases, the J end lost 1 base, and 9 bases lay between the germline ends. The CDR3 contains 15 residues. CDR1 is MNHEY and CDR2 is SVGAGI in the germline V gene.

This chain connects TRBV11-2 to TRBJ2-7; a possible D gene is TRBD1 (6 bases). Trimming pared 0 bases from V and 0 bases from J, leaving 9 bases between. The CDR3 spans 15 residues. CDR1 and CDR2 from the germline V gene are SGHAT and FQNNGV. As DNA, the CDR3 is TGTGCCAGCAGCTTAGATCCGGACAGCTCCTACGAGCAGTACTTC. Translation: CASSLDPDSSYEQYF.

The chain carries TRBV11-1 and TRBJ2-1; D unresolved. This CDR3 contains 14 residues. Looked up from germline, CDR1 is SGHAT and CDR2 is FQDESV (reference sequence). Trimming cost V 2 bases and J 0 bases, with 5 bases left between them. Here the CDR3 DNA reads TGTGCCAGCAGCTTAATGAGCTCCTACAATGAGCAGTTCTTC. Its protein product is CASSLMSSYNEQFF.

V is TRBV5-1 and J is TRBJ2-3, with a tentative D call TRBD2 (6 bases). Germline values: CDR1 SGHRS, CDR2 YFSETQ. CDR3 length: 14 residues. With 3 bases removed from V and 5 bases from J, the gap between germline ends came to 13 bases. CDR3 nucleotide sequence: TGCGCCAGCAGCTCTGTCGGGGGTGGAGATACGCAGTATTTT. It is translated as CASSSVGGGDTQYF.

The V gene is TRBV5-1, the J gene TRBJ2-1; TRBD2 might be the D (6 bases). The length of the CDR3 is 15 residues. Germline CDR1 is SGHRS and CDR2 is YFSETQ. The V and J ends lost 3 bases and 0 bases respectively, with 10 bases between them. The DNA for the CDR3 is TGCGCCAGCAGCTCCACTAGCTTCTCCTACAATGAGCAGTTCTTC. It is translated as CASSSTSFSYNEQFF.

The gene calls are TRBV6-6 and TRBJ2-3; possible D gene TRBD2, 5 bases. The ends were cut back, 10 bases at V and 6 bases at J, with 20 bases in the middle. The CDR3 covers 14 residues. Germline V gene sequence: CDR1 MNHNY, CDR2 SVGAGI (reference sequence). CDR3 DNA sequence: TGTGCCACCGGGATGGCGGCGGTCCGGGATACGCAGTATTTT. Translating gives CATGMAAVRDTQYF.

CDR3 residues: CASKELLGTGELFF. The CDR3 region has the DNA TGCGCCAGCAAGGAGCTTTTGGGCACCGGGGAGCTGTTTTTT. The rearrangement uses TRBV5-1 and TRBJ2-2; D gene unclear. The V end lost 6 bases, the J end lost 4 bases, and 13 bases lay between the germline ends. The CDR3 consists of 14 residues. Germline values: CDR1 SGHRS, CDR2 YFSETQ.

This chain joins TRBV28 and TRBJ1-2, with 9 bases that match TRBD1. This CDR3 is built from 15 residues. CDR1 and CDR2 (germline): MDHEN, SYDVKM. With V trimmed by 4 bases and J by 4 bases, 7 bases remained unmatched. This chain's CDR3 is CASSSHRGPGYGYTF. The CDR3 region has the DNA TGTGCCAGCAGTTCCCACAGGGGGCCTGGCTATGGCTACACCTTC.

This rearrangement joins TRBV28 to TRBJ2-3, with 9 bases matching TRBD2. V lost 5 bases to trimming and J lost 6 bases; unmatched junction nucleotides: 9. This CDR3 spans 15 amino acids. Germline CDR1 MDHEN, CDR2 SYDVKM. The CDR3 protein is CASSTRRLAGDTQYF. CDR3 coding DNA: TGTGCCAGCAGTACCCGACGTCTAGCGGGGGATACGCAGTATTTT.

The V and J genes are TRBV19 and TRBJ2-2, with 8 bases lining up with TRBD2. The junction had 5 bases not matched to a gene; V was cut back by 7 bases and J by 1 base. This CDR3 contains 15 residues. In germline, CDR1 is LNHDA, CDR2 SQIVND (reference sequence). CDR3 sequence (DNA): TGTGCCAGTACCCCCACTAGCGGGAACACCGGGGAGCTGTTTTTT. Translated: CASTPTSGNTGELFF.

The rearrangement links TRBV27 to TRBJ2-1, with TRBD2 matching 7 bases. The CDR3 runs to 14 residues. V lost 8 bases and J lost 7; bases outside the gene matches: 11. Germline V gene sequence: CDR1 MNHEY, CDR2 SMNVEV (reference sequence). The CDR3 protein is CASLKAGVGNEQFF. CDR3 bases: TGTGCCAGCTTAAAGGCGGGAGTGGGGAATGAGCAGTTCTTC.